This TCR beta chain was captured in a study of control samples from healthy donors and cancer patients. Some clones are missing from TCRdb's copy, which holds only in-frame ones; the method was immunoSEQ multiplex PCR. The top ten clones hold 4% of a sample with just under 75,000 clones, about 88% of them seen once. CDR3 length: 14 amino acids. Trimming stripped 1 base from V and 0 bases from J, with 7 bases between. Germline CDR1 reads LNHDA; CDR2 reads SQIVND (reference sequence). V and J are TRBV19 and TRBJ2-7; unclear D gene. Source material: blood. The source is a woman between 45 and 65 years old in good health. The chain's CDR3 is CASSIGQASYEQYF. The CDR3 nucleotides are TGTGCCAGTAGTATAGGCCAAGCCTCCTACGAGCAGTACTTC.